The 8 T cell receptor beta chains in this list originate from one sample, sequenced in a study of CD8 T cells in Susac syndrome. cDNA came from roughly 0.5 to 1 ug RNA primed by random hexamers. Using its own MiXCR run on the immunoSEQ multiplex PCR reads, TCRdb lists one record per CDR3 protein. Among about 140,000 distinct CDR3 sequences listed, approximately 95% were seen once. Source material: CD8+ T cells from PBMCs. These receptors all stem from a human donor with Susac syndrome.

This chain links TRBV4-1 with TRBJ2-7, with D possibly TRBD2 on 6 matching bases. Germline CDR1 is MGHRA and CDR2 is YSYEKL. CDR3 length equals 15 residues. Trimming left V 0 bases short and J 3 bases short, with 12 bases between. CDR3 in DNA: TGCGCCAGCAGCCAAGAGGGGGGAACCTACTACGAGCAGTACTTC. It codes for CASSQEGGTYYEQYF.

This clonotype was found once. The chain couples TRBV12-3 or TRBV12-4 to TRBJ2-7, with a tentative D call TRBD1 (7 bases). Trimming removed 7 bases from V and 4 bases from J, with 11 bases in between. The CDR3 has 12 amino acids. The CDR3 loop is CASTSGGYEQYF. For the CDR3, the DNA is TGTGCCAGCACCTCAGGGGGGTACGAGCAGTACTTC.

The gene calls are TRBV27 and TRBJ1-2; D is possibly TRBD1 (6 bases). The CDR3 contains 16 residues. The V gene lost 5 bases and the J gene lost 4 bases, with 20 bases spanning the gap. Germline V gene data show CDR1 as MNHEY and CDR2 as SMNVEV (reference sequence). The CDR3 is CASSLIGQIQGYGYTF. The CDR3 region has the DNA TGTGCCAGCAGTCTCATAGGACAGATCCAGGGCTATGGCTACACCTTC.

The J gene is TRBJ2-1, the V gene TRBV6-6; unclear D gene. V lost 2 bases to trimming and J lost 8 bases, with 16 bases between them. This CDR3 is built from 15 residues. Germline assignment: CDR1 MNHNY and CDR2 SVGAGI (reference sequence). This CDR3 is CASSYRSSPSDEQFF. CDR3 coding DNA: TGTGCCAGCAGTTACAGGAGCAGCCCCTCGGATGAGCAGTTCTTC.

V gene TRBV20-1 combines with J gene TRBJ2-1, with TRBD1 identical over 9 bases. Germline V lookup: CDR1 DFQATT, CDR2 SNEGSKA (reference sequence). The CDR3 runs 15 residues. After removal of 5 bases from V and 0 bases from J, the junction contained 5 bases not matched to a gene. CDR3 region: CSASGTGTSYNEQFF. For the CDR3, the DNA is TGCAGTGCTTCCGGGACAGGGACCTCCTACAATGAGCAGTTCTTC.

This clonotype has only one observation. The chain links TRBV7-8 to TRBJ2-3; 7 bases fit TRBD2. The CDR3 covers 13 residues. The V gene's germline CDR1 is SGHVS and CDR2 FQNEAQ. V shed 5 bases and J 9 bases; nucleotides not matched to a gene: 8. The CDR3 here is CASSQKAGTTQYF. DNA for the CDR3: TGTGCCAGCAGCCAAAAAGCGGGGACGACGCAGTATTTT.

This sequence joins TRBV4-1 and TRBJ2-2; 10 bases match TRBD2. V was pared by 3 bases and J by 2 bases, with 12 bases of the junction left unmatched. Germline-derived CDR1 and CDR2 are MGHRA and YSYEKL. The length of the CDR3 is 19 residues. In nucleotides, the CDR3 is TGCGCCAGCAGCCATGGGACTAGCGCTCGACTAGGTAACACCGGGGAGCTGTTTTTT. Its protein product is CASSHGTSARLGNTGELFF.

This clonotype was seen just once. The chain combines TRBV29-1 with TRBJ2-7; 12 nucleotides line up with TRBD2. Unmatched junction bases numbered 6, after V lost 0 bases and J lost 0 bases. The CDR3 extends over 17 amino acids. CDR1 is SQVTM, CDR2 ANQGSEA, per germline. Written as DNA, the CDR3 is TGCAGCGTTGAAGAAACTAGCGGGAGGTTTTCCTCCTACGAGCAGTACTTC. It codes for CSVEETSGRFSSYEQYF.